A single sample is the source of the 7 T cell receptor beta chains below, sequenced in a study of blood T cell repertoires in COVID-19. Some clones are missing from TCRdb's copy, which holds only in-frame ones; the method was immunoSEQ multiplex PCR. Seen here are some 150,000 clones, approximately 80% observed once, and the top ten hold about 39%. The material sequenced was peripheral blood. The receptors originated from a human donor in a cohort sampled during active COVID-19.

This chain links TRBV10-3 with TRBJ1-2; TRBD1 agrees at 7 bases. The germline CDR1 and CDR2 sequences are ENHRY and SYGVKD. The CDR3 consists of 14 residues. After removal of 7 bases from V and 0 bases from J, the junction contained 5 bases not matched to a gene. CDR3 in amino acids: CAITAGTANYGYTF. CDR3 DNA: TGTGCCATCACTGCAGGGACAGCTAACTATGGCTACACCTTC.

The chain recombines TRBV12-3 or TRBV12-4 with TRBJ1-1; D gene uncertain. This CDR3 comprises 13 residues. V was shortened by 6 bases and J by 1 base, with 9 bases between the two germline ends. CDR3 sequence: CASSTTGNTEAFF. Here the CDR3 DNA reads TGTGCCAGCAGCACGACGGGGAACACTGAAGCTTTCTTT.

The CDR3 bases are TGTGCCATCAGTGAGGAGCAGCGGGGGCGGTACGAGCAGTACTTC. It codes for CAISEEQRGRYEQYF. The chain recombines TRBV10-3 with TRBJ2-7; 8 bases map to TRBD2. The junction had 7 bases not matched to a gene; V was cut back by 2 bases and J by 4 bases. The CDR3 is 15 residues long. The germline V gene has CDR1 ENHRY and CDR2 SYGVKD.

The rearrangement links TRBV18 to TRBJ2-5, with a tentative D call TRBD1 (6 bases). Trimming left V 5 bases short and J 4 bases short, with 8 bases between. Germline loops: CDR1 KGHSH, CDR2 LQKENI. The CDR3 sequence is 12 residues long. The CDR3 DNA reads TGTGCCAGCTCAACAGGGCCAGAGACCCAGTACTTC. Translating gives CASSTGPETQYF.

The chain carries TRBV4-2 and TRBJ2-5; perhaps TRBD1 as D (6 bases). Germline V lookup: CDR1 LGHNA, CDR2 YNFKEQ. The V gene lost 4 bases and the J gene lost 5 bases, with 14 bases spanning the gap. This CDR3 region has 14 residues. The CDR3 protein is CASSPGDRLETQYF. The CDR3 coding sequence is TGTGCCAGCAGCCCAGGGGACCGACTCGAGACCCAGTACTTC.

The chain combines TRBV30 with TRBJ2-5; 8 nucleotides align to TRBD2. V lost 1 base to trimming and J lost 4 bases; unmatched junction nucleotides: 2. The CDR3 spans 13 residues. Germline CDR1 is GTSNPN and CDR2 is SVGIG (reference sequence). In DNA, the CDR3 is TGTGCCTGGAGTGCCACTAGCGGAGAGACCCAGTACTTC. It specifies CAWSATSGETQYF.

This clone was recorded only once. Germline is not matched at one junction end, which may reflect a read error. This chain joins TRBV5-1 and TRBJ1-6; TRBD1 might be the D (5 bases). The CDR3 extends over 15 amino acids. Germline V CDR1 and CDR2: SGHRS, YFSETQ. This chain's CDR3 is CASRLAGIAGSPLHF. The CDR3 DNA reads as TGCGCCAGCAGATTGGCAGGGATCGCTGGGTCACCCCTCCACTTT.